The T cell receptor beta chain described here comes from a study of blood T cell repertoires in COVID-19 (dated by TCRdb to 2018 to 2021). About the full investigation: Collaborator samples came from the United States, Italy and Spain and covered acute and convalescent phases of COVID-19. Where available, HLA class I and class II types were obtained from metadata supplied by the sample provider rather than from assay-based typing. The sample metadata nearly always contained a de-identified subject ID, COVID-19 status, age in years and sex. The prospective study material was composed of cDNA or gDNA derived from T cells, B-cell-depleted T cells, or PBMCs. The repertoires were released in a freely available public database intended as a resource for research on the immune response to SARS-CoV-2. The dataset comprised deeply sampled blood TCRbeta repertoires from subjects exposed to, actively infected with, or recovered from COVID-19. The samples were drawn from the first 160 participants of the ongoing ImmuneRACE study and from more than 1,000 subjects provided by 6 global collaborators. General study outcomes and caveats: Clinical and demographic metadata were provided uncurated, with the amount varying by source and participant.

In the case of this clone: Its specific antigen is unknown. Base quality data are lacking; no much larger clone is found one base away.

The junction shows trimming of 2 bases on V and 8 bases on J, and the gene matches do not reach 10 bases of it. From the cysteine up to the phenylalanine, the CDR3 has a length of 16 residues. Kept here is only the CDR3 DNA, which spans 48 bases and is read in frame from base 1. CDR1 is given as SGHTA and CDR2 as FQGNSA, both from the germline V gene. At one collaborating source in Seattle, patients were enrolled during active infection and were followed longitudinally through the course of disease. Collaborating institutions collected whole blood in K2EDTA tubes following their own protocols. For TCRbeta analysis, collaborators shipped samples in one of three forms: frozen whole blood, isolated PBMCs, or DNA extracted from either of those sample types. The immunoSEQ Assay, a bias-controlled multiplex PCR, was used to amplify TCRbeta CDR3 regions from genomic DNA. The authors' pipeline ran thus. The number of nucleated cells in each sample was estimated from the amplification of reference gene primers within the assay. To quantify the absolute abundance of each unique TCRbeta CDR3 rearrangement, sequence reads were collapsed and filtered. For each sample, productive Simpson clonality was calculated by taking the square root of Simpson's diversity index across productive rearrangements. The source is immuneACCESS, and TCRdb retained only in-frame sequences with V and J called. Part of the clones is not carried over; for the studies checked, unresolved V genes explain less than half of this, and the remainder is unexplained. The DNA gave D and trimming, while V, J and clone size come from that table. The table for this sample lists about 240,000 clones; approximately 80% of them were counted only once. The ten largest clones represent 6.5% to 9% of the sample.

The sequence was collected from a woman of 80 years or more with COVID-19, enrolled during active disease. The sample was peripheral blood. The V and J segments used are TRBV7-2 and TRBJ2-3; 10 bases in the junction line up with TRBD2. The DNA reads as follows: TGTGCCAGCAGCTTAAGTAGCGGGAGGACTGCCGTTACGCAGTATTTT. Translation gives CASSLSSGRTAVTQYF.